This T cell receptor (beta chain) was recorded in a study of vaccination and CD4 T cells after COVID-19. Study findings and constraints: From a median of roughly 20 to 40, SARS-CoV-2-reactive clonotypes increased, though not significantly. In convalescent patients, a median approximately 86% of reactive clones appeared only post-vaccination.

TCRdb re-called the PCR reads through MiXCR, storing one row per CDR3 protein. Of 26,000 or so distinct CDR3 sequences listed, under 65% are singletons. As concerns this clonotype: The antigen is undetermined.

Germline-derived CDR1 and CDR2 are SGHAT and FQNNGV. V shed 5 bases, J shed 4 bases, and the junction held 10 bases outside the gene matches. This CDR3 region has 15 residues. Time point meaning: late sampling 161 to 241 days after vaccination in a few convalescent patients. This sequence originates from a human donor who had recovered from COVID-19. This material consisted of CD4+ T cells from blood, taken about 7 months after SARS-CoV-2 vaccination. V usage is TRBV11-2 and J usage is TRBJ1-2; 7 bases are shared with TRBD1. The CDR3 nucleotides read TGTGCCAGCAGCGAGAAGGGGGCATTGGGCTATGGCTACACCTTC. Protein sequence: CASSEKGALGYGYTF.